This is a list of T cell receptor beta chains from one sample in a study of blood T cell repertoires in COVID-19. Clones were sequenced by immunoSEQ multiplex PCR, and TCRdb holds only the in-frame ones, with some missing. The sample includes fewer than 90,000 clones, 65% to 80% seen only once; the top ten take roughly 50%. Sequencing used peripheral blood. These receptors all come from a human donor in a cohort sampled during active COVID-19. Both conserved end residues are part of each CDR3. The order of the fields is J gene, V gene, clone size, D gene, CDR3 protein, CDR3 DNA. D genes are given only for firm matches. Not all rows give a size; the values are once, few, many and, for expanded clones, a class.

>TRBJ2-7|TRBV6-5|.|.
CASSYAGGEQYF
TGTGCCAGCAGTTACGCCGGGGGCGAGCAGTACTTC
>TRBJ1-4|TRBV15|few|TRBD1
CATSRGSGTGSEKLFF
TGTGCCACCAGCAGAGGGTCCGGGACAGGAAGTGAAAAACTGTTTTTT
>TRBJ2-5|TRBV9|.|.
CASSVEGEETQYF
TGTGCCAGCAGCGTAGAAGGGGAAGAGACCCAGTACTTC
>TRBJ1-2|TRBV27|.|.
CASRWTAGNYGYTF
TGTGCCAGCAGGTGGACGGCGGGTAACTATGGCTACACCTTC
>TRBJ2-1|TRBV28|.|.
CASSSANRDNEQFF
TGTGCCAGCAGTTCCGCGAACAGGGATAATGAGCAGTTCTTC
>TRBJ2-3|TRBV5-1|.|TRBD2
CASSLIAGEGTDTQYF
TGCGCCAGCAGCTTGATAGCGGGAGAGGGCACAGATACGCAGTATTTT
>TRBJ2-5|TRBV9|.|TRBD1
CASSVEGDRQETQYF
TGTGCCAGCAGCGTAGAGGGGGACAGACAAGAGACCCAGTACTTC
>TRBJ2-7|TRBV7-2|few|TRBD2
CASSFGREFAYEQYF
TGTGCCAGCAGCTTTGGGCGGGAGTTTGCCTACGAGCAGTACTTC
>TRBJ2-2|TRBV7-8|.|TRBD1
CASSSGQLTGELFF
TGTGCCAGCAGCTCGGGACAGCTCACCGGGGAGCTGTTTTTT
>TRBJ2-1|TRBV14|.|TRBD2
CASSVLAGFYNEQFF
TGTGCCAGCAGCGTACTAGCGGGATTCTACAATGAGCAGTTCTTC
>TRBJ1-5|TRBV28|few|TRBD1
CASSYGQGTQPQHF
TGTGCCAGCAGTTACGGACAGGGAACTCAGCCCCAGCATTTT
>TRBJ2-7|TRBV4-3|.|.
CASSQERGWEQYF
TGCGCCAGCAGCCAAGAACGCGGGTGGGAGCAGTACTTC
>TRBJ2-6|TRBV6-1|.|TRBD1
CASSDQQGADSGANVLTF
TGTGCCAGCAGTGATCAACAGGGGGCGGACTCTGGGGCCAACGTCCTGACTTTC
>TRBJ2-2|TRBV7-2|.|.
CASSLAGGRELFF
TGTGCCAGCAGCTTAGCCGGGGGAAGGGAGCTGTTTTTT
>TRBJ2-5|TRBV5-4|.|TRBD2
CASSSNRLIAGEETQYF
TGTGCCAGCAGCTCAAACCGACTGATAGCGGGAGAAGAGACCCAGTACTTC
>TRBJ1-5|TRBV18|.|TRBD1
CASSTGDRLNYSNQPQHF
TGTGCCAGCTCCACAGGGGACAGGCTTAATTATAGCAATCAGCCCCAGCATTTT
>TRBJ2-7|TRBV24-1|.|TRBD2
CATSGGLSYEQYF
TGTGCCACCAGTGGGGGACTATCCTACGAGCAGTACTTC
>TRBJ1-1|TRBV21-1|.|.
CASSPGTALNTEAFF
TGTGCCAGCAGCCCCGGGACAGCCTTGAACACTGAAGCTTTCTTT
>TRBJ1-5|TRBV28|.|.
CASRLGGGDNQPQHF
TGTGCCAGCAGATTGGGAGGGGGAGATAATCAGCCCCAGCATTTT
>TRBJ2-3|TRBV4-2|.|TRBD2
CASSQEGATSVADTQYF
TGTGCCAGCAGCCAAGAAGGGGCGACTAGCGTAGCAGATACGCAGTATTTT
>TRBJ2-7|TRBV7-2|.|TRBD1
CASSLAGGVNEQYF
TGTGCCAGCAGCTTAGCAGGGGGCGTAAACGAGCAGTACTTC
>TRBJ1-2|TRBV27|.|.
CASSLRQAYGYTF
TGTGCCAGCAGTTTAAGGCAGGCTTACGGCTACACCTTC
>TRBJ2-1|TRBV5-5|.|TRBD2
CASATLAGGGYNEQFF
TGTGCCAGCGCGACGCTAGCGGGAGGCGGGTACAATGAGCAGTTCTTC
>TRBJ2-5|TRBV7-7|.|TRBD2
CASSLGSGRYGETQYF
TGTGCTAGCAGCTTGGGTAGCGGGAGGTACGGAGAGACCCAGTACTTC
>TRBJ1-2|TRBV2|.|TRBD1
CASSDDRGNYGYTF
TGTGCCAGCAGTGACGACAGGGGAAACTATGGCTACACCTTC
>TRBJ2-3|TRBV7-2|.|.
CASSPTTDTQYF
TGTGCCAGCAGCCCTACGACAGATACGCAGTATTTT
>TRBJ2-7|TRBV18|.|.
CASSPNSYEQYF
TGTGCCAGCTCCCCTAACTCCTACGAGCAGTACTTC
>TRBJ1-4|TRBV7-8|.|.
CASSSTETNEKLFF
TGTGCCAGCAGCTCAACTGAAACTAATGAAAAACTGTTTTTT
>TRBJ2-5|TRBV19|.|TRBD2
CASSRKRGLETQYF
TGTGCCAGTAGTCGTAAGCGGGGATTGGAGACCCAGTACTTC
>TRBJ1-1|TRBV18|.|.
CASEGQGRTEAFF
TGTGCCTCTGAAGGCCAGGGTAGGACTGAAGCTTTCTTT
>TRBJ2-3|TRBV16|few|.
CASSQSRDTQYF
TGTGCCAGCAGCCAATCGCGAGATACGCAGTATTTT
>TRBJ2-2|TRBV7-9|.|.
CASSLNSPNTGELFF
TGTGCCAGCAGCTTAAACAGTCCGAACACCGGGGAGCTGTTTTTT
>TRBJ2-1|TRBV4-1|.|.
CASSPLEGLGNEQFF
TGCGCCAGCAGTCCGTTGGAGGGCCTGGGGAATGAGCAGTTCTTC
>TRBJ2-3|TRBV5-4|.|.
CASSLDRLATTDTQYF
TGTGCCAGCAGCTTGGATAGGCTAGCGACCACAGATACGCAGTATTTT